Each of the 18 T cell receptor beta chains below was sequenced from the same sample in a study of blood T cell repertoires in COVID-19. TCRdb keeps only in-frame clones here, not all; method: immunoSEQ multiplex PCR. Among roughly 24,000 clones, approximately 85% were seen once, and the ten largest hold roughly 22%. Specimen: peripheral blood. The receptors originated from a man between 65 and 85 years old in a cohort sampled during active COVID-19.

The chain uses TRBV5-1 and TRBJ1-4; TRBD1 aligns across 9 bases. J lost 7 bases, V lost 3 bases, and 4 bases had no gene match. This CDR3 contains 14 residues. From germline, CDR1 is SGHRS and CDR2 YFSETQ. The chain's CDR3 is CASSYRGRGEKLFF. The CDR3 bases are TGCGCCAGCAGCTACAGGGGGCGCGGTGAAAAACTGTTTTTT.

The chain has TRBV15 and TRBJ2-1; possible D gene TRBD2, 5 bases. The CDR3 spans 16 residues. Trimming removed 5 bases at V and 7 bases at J, with 21 bases between. Germline lookup yields CDR1 LNHNV and CDR2 YYDKDF (reference sequence). This CDR3 is CATSSNPSSSRNEQFF. DNA for the CDR3: TGTGCCACCAGCTCCAACCCTAGCTCTTCTAGGAATGAGCAGTTCTTC.

This clone turned up a few times. The J gene is TRBJ1-1, the V gene TRBV2; D remains unclear. CDR1 SNHLY and CDR2 FYNNEI come from the germline V gene. The CDR3 totals 11 residues. V lost 0 bases, J lost 7 bases, and 3 bases lay in between. CDR3 protein: CASSEALEAFF. The CDR3 DNA follows: TGTGCCAGCAGTGAAGCCCTTGAAGCTTTCTTT.

This chain joins TRBV24-1 and TRBJ2-4; 9 bases are a match to TRBD1. The J segment lost 4 bases and the V segment lost 5 bases, leaving 5 bases of the junction unmatched. Germline loops: CDR1 KGHDR, CDR2 SFDVKD. The CDR3 has 15 amino acids. The CDR3 nucleotides are TGTGCCACCAGTGGGGGACAGGGTTTGAAAAACATTCAGTACTTC. Translated, it gives CATSGGQGLKNIQYF.

The genes are TRBV7-3 and TRBJ1-1, with 7 bases aligning to TRBD1. The CDR3 is 13 residues long. V dropped 5 bases and J dropped 12; count of bases not matched to a gene: 12. Per germline, CDR1 SGHTA and CDR2 FQGTGA. The CDR3 region is CASSLGPDRETFF. CDR3 coding DNA: TGTGCCAGCAGCCTAGGACCCGACAGGGAGACTTTCTTT.

The J gene is TRBJ2-1, the V gene TRBV14, with TRBD2 matching over 10 bases. From germline, CDR1 is SGHDN and CDR2 FVKESK. Unmatched junction bases numbered 12, after V lost 0 bases and J lost 10 bases. This CDR3 comprises 17 residues. The CDR3 bases are TGTGCCAGCAGCCAAGATATCGGTTCACTAGCGGGATCCGAGCAGTTCTTC. Translated: CASSQDIGSLAGSEQFF.

The chain combines TRBV5-4 with TRBJ2-2, with 8 bases lining up with TRBD2. Looked up from germline, CDR1 is SGHNT and CDR2 is YYREEE (reference sequence). The CDR3 runs 15 residues. The trim removed 3 bases at V and 4 bases at J, leaving 5 bases unmatched. The DNA for the CDR3 is TGTGCCAGCAGCTGGAAGCGGGAGCCCACCGGGGAGCTGTTTTTT. This translates into CASSWKREPTGELFF.

This chain links TRBV6-1 with TRBJ1-2, with TRBD1 matching 9 bases. Germline V gives CDR1 MNHNS, CDR2 SASEGT. Losses at the gene ends were 2 bases for V and 7 bases for J; bases not matched to a gene: 5. The CDR3 covers 14 residues. CDR3 in amino acids: CASSETGQGIGYTF. Here the CDR3 DNA reads TGTGCCAGCAGTGAAACGGGACAGGGAATTGGCTACACCTTC.

The V gene is TRBV4-3, the J gene TRBJ1-2; tentative D call: TRBD1 (5 bases). Germline CDR1 LGHNA, CDR2 YSLEER. The CDR3 runs 15 residues. The V gene lost 4 bases and the J gene lost 7 bases, with 19 bases spanning the gap. The CDR3 DNA reads TGCGCCAGCAGCCCCCAACGCGGGGGTTTACCTGGCTACACCTTC. This translates into CASSPQRGGLPGYTF.

The table lists this clone with a count of one. This chain links TRBV6-5 with TRBJ2-5; D possibly corresponds to TRBD2 (6 bases). This CDR3 has 14 residues. Germline loops: CDR1 MNHEY, CDR2 SVGAGI. V lost 6 bases and J 6 bases, leaving 17 bases between the germline ends. The CDR3 bases are TGTGCCAGCAGCGACGTCGGAGGGCTGCAGACCCAGTACTTC. Translation gives CASSDVGGLQTQYF.

In its sample, this clone was seen once. The chain has TRBV21-1 and TRBJ2-2; TRBD2, the table's D call, was not compared with the DNA. TRBV21-1 corresponds to a pseudogene. This CDR3 comprises 19 residues. The DNA for the CDR3 is TGTGCCAGCAGCAAAGTTAAGTTTTTCGGGTGGATCGACACCGGGGAGCTGTTTTTT. Protein sequence: CASSKVKFFGWIDTGELFF.

The V and J genes are TRBV3-1 (or the pseudogene TRBV3-2) and TRBJ1-2; perhaps TRBD1 as D (6 bases). Germline-derived CDR1 and CDR2 are LGHDT and YNNKEL (reference sequence). This CDR3 contains 14 residues. The V end lost 1 base, the J end lost 3 bases, and 9 bases lay between the germline ends. The CDR3 coding sequence is TGTGCCAGCAGCCAAGTCCCAGGGGACTATGGCTACACCTTC. Its protein is CASSQVPGDYGYTF.

V gene TRBV18 combines with J gene TRBJ2-5; 8 nucleotides agree with TRBD2. The V gene's germline CDR1 is KGHSH and CDR2 LQKENI. This CDR3 is built from 15 residues. After removal of 2 bases from V and 0 bases from J, the junction contained 2 bases not matched to a gene. Here the CDR3 reads CASSPASGHQETQYF. Here the CDR3 DNA reads TGTGCCAGCTCACCAGCTAGCGGGCACCAAGAGACCCAGTACTTC.

This sequence joins TRBV20-1 and TRBJ2-1; D is unresolved. This CDR3 is 11 amino acids long. Germline CDR1 reads DFQATT; CDR2 reads SNEGSKA (reference sequence). V was clipped by 8 bases and J by 9 bases, with 14 bases between them. The CDR3 protein is CSLATNGEQFF. DNA for the CDR3: TGCAGTCTCGCGACAAACGGTGAGCAGTTCTTC.

This sequence joins TRBV5-5 and TRBJ2-7; 7 bases fit TRBD1. The CDR3 length is 13 residues. The germline gives CDR1 SGHKS, CDR2 YYEKEE (reference sequence). The junction had 3 bases not matched to a gene; V was cut back by 4 bases and J by 2 bases. Here the CDR3 reads CASSGQGAYEQYF. The CDR3 bases are TGTGCCAGCAGCGGGCAGGGGGCCTACGAGCAGTACTTC.

This chain uses TRBV10-3 with TRBJ2-1, with 13 bases matching TRBD2. J gave up 8 bases and V 4 bases, and 5 bases lay outside the gene matches. Germline V lookup: CDR1 ENHRY, CDR2 SYGVKD. The CDR3 extends over 15 amino acids. In nucleotides, the CDR3 is TGTGCCATCAGTGTACTAGCGGGAGGGCCGGATGAGCAGTTCTTC. Translated: CAISVLAGGPDEQFF.

The rearrangement joins TRBV5-1 to TRBJ2-5; 9 bases are shared with TRBD2. Germline V lookup: CDR1 SGHRS, CDR2 YFSETQ. The J segment lost 7 bases and the V segment lost 6 bases, leaving 13 bases of the junction unmatched. The CDR3 totals 15 residues. CDR3 coding DNA: TGCGCCAGCAACCCTGGCGGGAGGGAGGATGGGACCCAGTACTTC. This gives the protein CASNPGGREDGTQYF. The variable domain in full, completed from reference TRBV5-1 and TRBJ2-5, reads KAGVTQTPRYLIKTRGQQVTLSCSPISGHRSVSWYQQTPGQGLQFLFEYFSETQRNKGNFPGRFSGRQFSNSRSEMNVSTLELGDSALYLCASNPGGREDGTQYFGPGTRLLVL.

The V call is TRBV7-6, the J call TRBJ2-3; 9 bases are shared with TRBD1. The CDR3 runs 15 residues. V lost 3 bases, J lost 6 bases, and 7 bases stayed unmatched. Germline loops: CDR1 SGHVS, CDR2 FNYEAQ. CDR3 in amino acids: CASSFGGTGPDTQYF. As DNA, the CDR3 is TGTGCCAGCAGCTTTGGGGGGACAGGGCCCGATACGCAGTATTTT.